This T cell receptor beta chain emerged from a study of identical twins. The CDR3 has 13 amino acids. The germline CDR1 and CDR2 sequences are MNHEY and SMNVEV (reference sequence). Trimming left V 2 bases short and J 8 bases short, with 12 bases between. Template switching supplied a universal primer site; unique molecular identifiers were carried on the cDNA. MiXCR was run by TCRdb on the 5' RACE reads, yielding one entry per CDR3 protein. The table includes approximately 1.8 million distinct CDR3 sequences, about 32% detected once. Study results and caveats: Abundant beta clonotypes from cord blood had fewer insertions, unlike memory repertoires, which showed none. The same donors were not followed; conclusions instead depended on cross-sectional statistical analysis. Alpha sequences out of frame and shared by twins had excess low generation probability.

This clonotype was picked up many times. Its antigen is unidentified. This sequence joins TRBV27 and TRBJ1-2, with D uncertain. The source material was cord blood. This TCR came from a newborn girl in good health. This chain's CDR3 is CASSLRHGGGYTF. In DNA form, the CDR3 reads TGTGCCAGCAGTTTACGGCATGGAGGAGGCTACACCTTC.